This T cell receptor (beta chain) was captured in a study of CD4+ T cells in melanoma (dated by TCRdb to between 2021 and 2024). For the wider study: Neoantigen-specific CD4+ T cells in human melanoma were what the study investigated. Study-wide findings and limitations: According to the report, neoantigen-specific CD4+ T cells in melanoma displayed diverse differentiation states. Neoantigen-specific CD4+ T cells were reported to be correlated with the function of CD8+ T cells, macrophages and B cells.

Points on this clone: Its antigen specificity is not known. There are no base qualities to consult, and no much larger clone falls within one base.

Patients with melanoma were used as donors. The method was the immunoSEQ multiplex PCR assay. TCRdb stores this immuneACCESS table with in-frame sequences only. Part of the clones is absent; in the studies checked, under half of the shortfall reflects unresolved V genes, and no reason is known for the rest. The sample data list 140,000 or so clones, and around 90% of these were observed just once. The top ten clones comprise 1.5% to 1.9% of the sample. This sequence originates from a human donor with melanoma.

The DNA sequence follows: TGTGCCAGCAGCGTCGACAGGGGGCGCGGAGAGACCCAGTACTTC. Translated, it gives CASSVDRGRGETQYF. The chain is made from TRBV9 and TRBJ2-5; the junction holds 10 bases that match TRBD1. Relative to germline, V is missing 2 bases and J is missing 4 bases, with 5 bases of the junction outside any gene match. CDR1 and CDR2, looked up from the germline V gene, are SGDLS and YYNGEE. Inclusive of the bounding cysteine and phenylalanine, the CDR3 is 15 residues long. The entry retains the CDR3 DNA only, 45 bases that are in frame from base 1.